The next 15 T cell receptor beta chains were all read from a single sample in a study of T cell repertoires in cytomegalovirus infection. TCRdb re-derived calls from the reads in MiXCR, one entry per CDR3 protein. The sample includes some 500,000 distinct CDR3 sequences, approximately 40% of them seen just once. No antigen has been assigned to these receptors. Sequencing was performed on cultured PBMCs, taken from culture after CMV antigen stimulation. All receptors come from a human donor in good health (CMV status not recorded). Some clones in this sample may be carry-over from other donors' samples.

J is TRBJ2-1 and V is TRBV6-2 or TRBV6-3; D is uncertain. The V gene lost 10 bases and the J gene lost 5 bases, with 15 bases spanning the gap. Germline V gene lookup returns CDR1 MNHEY and CDR2 SVGEGT. The CDR3 extends over 13 amino acids. DNA of the CDR3: TGTGCCACGACCCTTCGGAGCCACAATGAGCAGTTCTTC. Translating gives CATTLRSHNEQFF.

The table lists this clonotype with a few counts. J is TRBJ1-2 and V is TRBV2; D not certain. CDR3 size: 15 residues. The V end lost 6 bases, the J end lost 0 bases, and 14 bases lay between the germline ends. The germline CDR1 and CDR2 sequences are SNHLY and FYNNEI. DNA for the CDR3: TGTGCCAGCAGGAAAAAGTTTCTTACTAACTATGGCTACACCTTC. Translating gives CASRKKFLTNYGYTF.

This clonotype was counted between two and nine times. J is TRBJ2-1 and V is TRBV4-2; D is ambiguous. The V gene lost 3 bases and the J gene lost 5 bases, with 5 bases spanning the gap. Germline CDR1 LGHNA, CDR2 YNFKEQ. The CDR3 extends over 12 amino acids. CDR3 region: CASSQRNNEQFF. The CDR3 DNA is TGTGCCAGCAGCCAGAGAAACAATGAGCAGTTCTTC.

This clonotype was counted between two and nine times. The V call is TRBV4-1, the J call TRBJ2-7; D might be TRBD1 (7 bases). There are 14 residues in the CDR3. V shed 0 bases and J shed 7 bases, with 13 bases lying between them. CDR1 is MGHRA and CDR2 is YSYEKL in the germline V gene. The chain's CDR3 is CASSQDATGREQYF. In nucleotides, the CDR3 is TGCGCCAGCAGCCAAGATGCGACAGGGAGGGAGCAGTACTTC.

This clonotype appeared a few times. V and J are TRBV12-3 or TRBV12-4 and TRBJ1-2; no definite D call. There are 13 residues in the CDR3. The germline V and J ends were trimmed by 4 bases and 8 bases, with 14 bases remaining between them. In nucleotides, the CDR3 is TGTGCCAGCAGTTACGTCCTCTCCCGCGGCTACACCTTC. Translated: CASSYVLSRGYTF.

V is TRBV7-2 and J is TRBJ2-3; tentatively, D is TRBD1 or TRBD2 (5 bases each). V gave up 3 bases and J gave up 6 bases, with 19 bases separating them. The length of the CDR3 is 16 residues. Germline V gene sequence: CDR1 SGHTA, CDR2 FQGNSA. The CDR3 loop reads CASSLRPGTPGDTQYF. The DNA of the CDR3 is TGTGCCAGCAGCTTGCGACCCGGGACGCCGGGGGATACGCAGTATTTT. The full variable domain, with the rest looked up from reference TRBV7-2 and TRBJ2-3, is GAGVSQSPSNKVTEKGKDVELRCDPISGHTALYWYRQSLGQGLEFLIYFQGNSAPDKSGLPSDRFSAERTGGSVSTLTIQRTQQEDSAVYLCASSLRPGTPGDTQYFGPGTRLTVL.

The chain joins TRBV24-1 to TRBJ1-1; a weak D match, TRBD1 (5 bases). The CDR3 extends over 14 amino acids. Germline assignment: CDR1 KGHDR and CDR2 SFDVKD. V was shortened by 7 bases and J by 5 bases, with 16 bases between the two germline ends. CDR3 sequence: CATRGPGVLTEAFF. The CDR3 nucleotides read TGTGCCACCAGAGGCCCGGGGGTTCTGACTGAAGCTTTCTTT.

This clonotype showed up just once. For the CDR3, the DNA is TGTGCCAGCAGTAAAAACACAGGGGGCCGTCAGCCCCAGCATTTT. Translation gives CASSKNTGGRQPQHF. V gene TRBV12-3 or TRBV12-4 combines with J gene TRBJ1-5; 9 bases are shared with TRBD1. The CDR3 runs to 15 residues. V lost 5 bases, J lost 6 bases, and 8 bases stayed unmatched.

The CDR3 spells CASSLAAAVQETQYF. In DNA, the CDR3 is TGTGCCAGCAGCTTGGCGGCGGCAGTCCAAGAGACCCAGTACTTC. The chain combines TRBV5-4 with TRBJ2-5, with no clear D. The V gene's germline CDR1 is SGHNT and CDR2 YYREEE (reference sequence). The CDR3 sequence is 15 residues long. Trimming took 0 bases from V and 1 from J, leaving 10 bases between them.

The sample holds a few counts of this clonotype. The chain uses TRBV7-4 and TRBJ1-2; weak D call: TRBD1 (5 bases). V was pared by 2 bases and J by 1 base, with 8 bases between. The germline V gene has CDR1 SGHVT and CDR2 SQSDAQ. The CDR3 has 14 amino acids. The CDR3 DNA follows: TGTGCCAGCAGCTTATGGGGCAGTAACTATGGCTACACCTTC. It is translated as CASSLWGSNYGYTF.

This chain uses TRBV20-1 with TRBJ1-1, with D tentatively TRBD1 (5 bases). Per germline, CDR1 DFQATT and CDR2 SNEGSKA (reference sequence). V shed 1 base and J shed 4 bases, with 10 bases lying between them. This CDR3 spans 13 amino acids. DNA of the CDR3: TGCAGTGCTAGAGGGGCCGGGGGCACTGAAGCTTTCTTT. Its translation is CSARGAGGTEAFF.

The chain joins TRBV6-5 to TRBJ2-3; D perhaps matches TRBD2 (5 bases). This CDR3 is 16 amino acids long. Germline V gene sequence: CDR1 MNHEY, CDR2 SVGAGI. The V and J ends lost 7 bases and 6 bases respectively, with 23 bases between them. The CDR3, as DNA: TGTGCCAGCACCCCTGGGCCAGGACTCCTTCCCGATACGCAGTATTTT. Its protein is CASTPGPGLLPDTQYF.

The gene calls are TRBV6-1 and TRBJ1-1; TRBD1 might be the D (5 bases). The CDR3 loop spans 12 amino acids. The V end lost 10 bases, the J end lost 3 bases, and 12 bases lay between the germline ends. The germline V gene has CDR1 MNHNS and CDR2 SASEGT. Here the CDR3 reads CATTEGYTEAFF. The DNA for the CDR3 is TGTGCCACTACGGAGGGGTACACTGAAGCTTTCTTT.

This clonotype was detected a few times. This chain uses TRBV11-2 with TRBJ2-1; tentatively, D is TRBD2 (6 bases). Germline CDR1 is SGHAT and CDR2 is FQNNGV. V lost 8 bases and J 5 bases, leaving 13 bases between the germline ends. The CDR3 contains 13 residues. CDR3 sequence (DNA): TGTGCCAGCCAACGGGAGTTGAACAATGAGCAGTTCTTC. Amino acid sequence: CASQRELNNEQFF.

This clonotype appeared a few times. The chain joins TRBV7-2 to TRBJ2-7; tentatively, D is TRBD2 (7 bases). Trimming shortened V by 2 bases and J by 0 bases, and 17 bases separated the two germline ends. The CDR3 has 17 amino acids. From germline, CDR1 is SGHTA and CDR2 FQGNSA. This CDR3 is CASSLMRGGPSSYEQYF. DNA for the CDR3: TGTGCCAGCAGCTTAATGAGGGGGGGCCCTAGCTCCTACGAGCAGTACTTC. Full variable domain (outside the CDR3, taken from reference TRBV7-2 and TRBJ2-7): GAGVSQSPSNKVTEKGKDVELRCDPISGHTALYWYRQSLGQGLEFLIYFQGNSAPDKSGLPSDRFSAERTGGSVSTLTIQRTQQEDSAVYLCASSLMRGGPSSYEQYFGPGTRLTVT.